The following is a T cell receptor beta chain sequence with its context. These data originate in a study of blood T cell repertoires in COVID-19. Overall study: Researchers got acute and convalescent COVID-19 samples from the United States, Italy and Spain. Sources were T cells, B-cell-depleted T cells, or PBMCs; the material itself was cDNA or gDNA.

Per the study methods: Estimation of nucleated cell counts was performed using reference gene primer amplification. TCRdb keeps only in-frame clones here, not all; method: immunoSEQ multiplex PCR. V and J calls and clone size are as listed in that table; D and trimming were resolved from the DNA. The data contain roughly 70,000 clones, more than 85% of them singletons. Input material: peripheral blood. The clonotype originates from a human donor with active COVID-19. The donor label of this sample is uncertain.

CDR3 in amino acids: CASRQQGRVAFF. The CDR3 DNA sequence: TGTGCCAGCAGACAACAGGGAAGAGTAGCTTTCTTT. The genes are TRBV28 and TRBJ1-1; a possible D gene is TRBD1 (6 bases). This CDR3 is 12 amino acids long. Trimming took 6 bases from V and 10 from J, leaving 15 bases between them. Germline V gene sequence: CDR1 MDHEN, CDR2 SYDVKM.